One and the same sample provided the 5 T cell receptor beta chains below, sequenced in a study of shared T cell receptors in the human thymus. Repertoires were generated with immunoSEQ multiplex PCR, while TCRdb's copy carries only in-frame clones and drops some. The sample lists about 660,000 clones; around 87% were seen once. These data were also reused for a study on human thymus T cells.

Sequencing was carried out using thymocytes. All receptors come from a boy under three years old with a congenital heart defect.

This sequence joins TRBV5-4 and TRBJ1-1; TRBD1 is a possible D gene (6 bases). The germline gives CDR1 SGHNT, CDR2 YYREEE (reference sequence). The V end lost 1 base, the J end lost 8 bases, and 15 bases lay between the germline ends. The length of the CDR3 is 14 residues. In nucleotides, the CDR3 is TGTGCCAGCAGCTTGAAGGCCCTACAGGGAGAAGCTTTCTTT. Translation: CASSLKALQGEAFF.

The chain carries TRBV9 and TRBJ1-2, with 8 nucleotides matching TRBD1. This CDR3 comprises 13 residues. Germline-derived CDR1 and CDR2 are SGDLS and YYNGEE. The J segment lost 8 bases and the V segment lost 5 bases, leaving 8 bases of the junction unmatched. The CDR3 DNA reads TGTGCCAGCAGTGAGGACAGGGAGAAGGGCTACACCTTC. This translates into CASSEDREKGYTF.

In its sample, this clone was seen once. The CDR3 nucleotides are TGTGCCATCAGTGGACTAGCGGGAGGGCGAGACACCGGGGAGCTGTTTTTT. Encoded protein: CAISGLAGGRDTGELFF. The chain carries TRBV10-3 and TRBJ2-2, with 14 positions matching TRBD2. With 4 bases clipped from V and 3 bases from J, the junction kept 4 bases outside the gene matches. The germline gives CDR1 ENHRY, CDR2 SYGVKD. CDR3 length equals 17 residues.

The chain recombines TRBV29-1 with TRBJ1-1; a possible D gene is TRBD1 (6 bases). V gave up 8 bases and J gave up 3 bases, with 7 bases separating them. There are 10 residues in the CDR3. Germline CDR1 is SQVTM and CDR2 is ANQGSEA. The CDR3 bases are TGCAGCTGGGGGCACACTGAAGCTTTCTTT. This sequence encodes CSWGHTEAFF.

The chain recombines TRBV2 with TRBJ2-5, with a weak D call TRBD1 (5 bases). CDR1 and CDR2 from the germline V gene are SNHLY and FYNNEI. The CDR3 length is 13 residues. The ends were cut back, 6 bases at V and 1 base at J, with 9 bases in the middle. The CDR3 region has the DNA TGTGCCAGCAGCGTAGACAGCCAAGAGACCCAGTACTTC. It is translated as CASSVDSQETQYF. Filled out from reference TRBV2 and TRBJ2-5, the complete variable domain reads EPEVTQTPSHQVTQMGQEVILRCVPISNHLYFYWYRQILGQKVEFLVSFYNNEISEKSEIFDDQFSVERPDGSNFTLKIRSTKLEDSAMYFCASSVDSQETQYFGPGTRLLVL.